This paragraph reports one TCR beta chain. This record comes from a study of blood T cell repertoires in COVID-19. Overall study context: Specimens from acute and convalescent COVID-19 originated in the United States, Italy and Spain. Sources were T cells, B-cell-depleted T cells, or PBMCs; the material itself was cDNA or gDNA.

In the authors' workflow: Reference gene primers were amplified, and this amplification served to estimate nucleated cell counts. Using immunoSEQ multiplex PCR, the repertoire was profiled, and TCRdb retains in-frame clones only, with some absent. Clone size and the V and J calls come from that table; the DNA yielded D and trimming. This table holds over 150,000 clones, less than 95% found once. The sequence was obtained from a man aged 45-60 years with acute or convalescent COVID-19. The sample consisted of peripheral blood.

This CDR3 reads CASSMGQAYNSPLHF. The CDR3 region has the DNA TGTGCCAGTAGTATGGGACAAGCATATAATTCACCCCTCCACTTT. The chain combines TRBV19 with TRBJ1-6; a possible D gene is TRBD1 (6 bases). CDR3 length equals 15 residues. Trimming stripped 3 bases from V and 4 bases from J, with 10 bases between. Germline-derived CDR1 and CDR2 are LNHDA and SQIVND (reference sequence).